The clone carrying this TCR beta chain was counted a few times. The target antigen is unknown. Molecular barcoding with unique molecular identifiers was used for the TCRbeta library. TCRdb used MiXCR to reprocess the PCR reads, holding one entry per CDR3 protein. The sample has a few hundred thousand distinct CDR3 sequences, about 17% seen once; the top ten hold 25% to 35%. The data derive from a study of T-cell reconstitution after alpha-beta-depleted transplantation in children. CDR3 size: 15 residues. V was cut by 4 bases and J by 4 bases, with 17 bases left in between. Germline CDR1 is SGHKS and CDR2 is YYEKEE (reference sequence). Points from the study as a whole: A year had passed since transplant, and T-cell counts and diversity by then came mostly from newly produced T cells.

The specimen comprised PBMCs, mostly from graft donor cells, sampled 360 days after TCRalphabeta/CD19-depleted stem cell transplant. The source is a boy in the first two years of life who had a stem cell transplant for Wiskott-Aldrich syndrome, so the T cells may come from the graft donor. This chain connects TRBV5-5 to TRBJ2-5, with D possibly being TRBD2 (5 bases). The CDR3 nucleotides are TGTGCCAGCAGCCCCGGTTGGGGAGCGATAGAGACCCAGTACTTC. Translated: CASSPGWGAIETQYF.